This entry lists 19 T cell receptor beta chains sequenced from one sample in a study of blood T cell repertoires in COVID-19. Assay used: immunoSEQ multiplex PCR; TCRdb lists only in-frame clones, some missing. This table holds about 130,000 clones, around three quarters found once. What was sequenced was peripheral blood. These receptors were obtained from a human donor in a cohort sampled during active COVID-19.

The V gene is TRBV6-1, the J gene TRBJ1-4, with 10 positions matching TRBD1. Germline trimming cut 3 bases from V and 8 bases from J; bases unmatched to any gene: 9. The CDR3 has 16 amino acids. Germline CDR1 reads MNHNS; CDR2 reads SASEGT. This chain's CDR3 is CASSEGQGQGGEKLFF. CDR3 nucleotides: TGTGCCAGCAGTGAGGGACAGGGGCAGGGAGGAGAAAAACTGTTTTTT.

This clone turned up a few times. V gene TRBV7-8 combines with J gene TRBJ1-1, with 7 nucleotides matching TRBD1. This CDR3 comprises 14 residues. Germline trimming cut 4 bases from V and 3 bases from J; bases unmatched to any gene: 5. Germline V gives CDR1 SGHVS, CDR2 FQNEAQ. The CDR3 region is CASSSDRADTEAFF. DNA of the CDR3: TGTGCCAGCAGCTCCGACAGGGCGGACACTGAAGCTTTCTTT.

This clone showed up just once. The chain recombines TRBV6-2 or TRBV6-3 with TRBJ2-1; TRBD2 aligns across 8 bases. The germline V gene encodes CDR1 MNHEY and CDR2 SVGEGT. J was trimmed by 9 bases and V by 6 bases; bases with no gene match: 7. This CDR3 has 13 residues. This CDR3 reads CASSWNGGGEQFF. In nucleotides, the CDR3 is TGTGCCAGCAGCTGGAACGGGGGGGGTGAGCAGTTCTTC.

This sequence joins TRBV19 and TRBJ2-5; 8 positions agree with TRBD2. Germline V gene sequence: CDR1 LNHDA, CDR2 SQIVND (reference sequence). The CDR3 spans 15 residues. V trimming: 8 bases; J trimming: 4 bases; junction bases outside the gene matches: 12. CDR3 DNA sequence: TGTGCCAGTCTCCCCCGCGGGGGGCTAGGAGAGACCCAGTACTTC. The encoded protein is CASLPRGGLGETQYF.

This chain links TRBV19 with TRBJ2-5; 12 bases fit TRBD2. The CDR3 spans 17 residues. CDR1 LNHDA and CDR2 SQIVND come from the germline V gene (reference sequence). Losses at the gene ends were 3 bases for V and 5 bases for J; bases not matched to a gene: 10. CDR3 region: CASSIVLAGGPTETQYF. CDR3 coding DNA: TGTGCCAGTAGTATCGTCCTAGCGGGGGGGCCGACGGAGACCCAGTACTTC. Looking up the rest from reference TRBV19 and TRBJ2-5 gives the full variable domain: DGGITQSPKYLFRKEGQNVTLSCEQNLNHDAMYWYRQDPGQGLRLIYYSQIVNDFQKGDIAEGYSVSREKKESFPLTVTSAQKNPTAFYLCASSIVLAGGPTETQYFGPGTRLLVL.

V usage is TRBV4-1 and J usage is TRBJ1-1, with D unresolved. Trimming took off 1 base at V and 6 bases at J, with 9 bases between the two ends. Germline CDR1 MGHRA, CDR2 YSYEKL. The CDR3 has 13 residues. CDR3 nucleotide sequence: TGCGCCAGCAGCCAAGTGGGCCTCGCTGAAGCTTTCTTT. Translating it yields CASSQVGLAEAFF.

This clone was seen once. The DNA of the CDR3 is TGCGCCAGCAGCTTGGAGGCAGGGGGCTTTTATGGCTACACCTTC. This codes for CASSLEAGGFYGYTF. This chain connects TRBV5-1 to TRBJ1-2; 8 positions match TRBD1. The CDR3 spans 15 residues. Trimming cost V 0 bases and J 5 bases; bases outside gene matches: 6. CDR1 and CDR2 from the germline V gene are SGHRS and YFSETQ.

The chain has TRBV24-1 and TRBJ2-5; 10 bases map to TRBD2. Germline V gives CDR1 KGHDR, CDR2 SFDVKD. The J segment lost 5 bases and the V segment lost 4 bases, leaving 6 bases of the junction unmatched. CDR3 length: 15 amino acids. Here the CDR3 reads CATSDSAGGWETQYF. The CDR3 DNA follows: TGTGCCACCAGTGACTCAGCGGGGGGGTGGGAGACCCAGTACTTC.

This clone turned up a few times. V is TRBV7-8 and J is TRBJ1-1; D is uncertain. The germline CDR1 and CDR2 sequences are SGHVS and FQNEAQ. The CDR3 covers 15 residues. V lost 1 base to trimming and J lost 1 base, with 10 bases between them. CDR3 sequence reads: CASSLGSGGNTEAFF. DNA for the CDR3: TGTGCCAGCAGCTTAGGGTCGGGTGGGAACACTGAAGCTTTCTTT.

The V gene is TRBV9, the J gene TRBJ1-4; 8 positions match TRBD1. Germline V gene data show CDR1 as SGDLS and CDR2 as YYNGEE. V shed 3 bases and J 8 bases; nucleotides not matched to a gene: 9. The CDR3 is 15 residues long. CDR3 bases: TGTGCCAGCAGCGCCCCTACAGGGGGGGACGAAAAACTGTTTTTT. It codes for CASSAPTGGDEKLFF.

The CDR3 protein is CASSSRGGADVTDTQYF. The CDR3 nucleotides are TGTGCCAGCAGCAGTAGGGGGGGGGCCGACGTGACAGATACGCAGTATTTT. The rearrangement links TRBV11-2 to TRBJ2-3, with D perhaps TRBD2 (7 bases). V gave up 5 bases and J gave up 3 bases, with 21 bases separating them. The CDR3 sequence is 17 residues long. Looked up from germline, CDR1 is SGHAT and CDR2 is FQNNGV.

The CDR3 nucleotides read TGTGCCAGCAGCCAAGGAGCGGGGACGCCCCACGAGCAGTACTTC. This codes for CASSQGAGTPHEQYF. This chain links TRBV3-1 (or the pseudogene TRBV3-2) with TRBJ2-7, with 7 bases identical to TRBD2. The V segment lost 1 base and the J segment 5 bases; nucleotides outside the gene matches: 8. The CDR3 has 15 residues. Germline values: CDR1 LGHDT, CDR2 YNNKEL (reference sequence).

The chain carries TRBV7-6 and TRBJ1-1; D remains unclear. Germline values: CDR1 SGHVS, CDR2 FNYEAQ. V gave up 2 bases and J gave up 0 bases, with 13 bases separating them. This CDR3 is built from 16 residues. CDR3 residues: CASSLRHNLLNTEAFF. CDR3 DNA sequence: TGTGCCAGCAGCTTACGACACAATCTTTTGAACACTGAAGCTTTCTTT.

The genes are TRBV11-2 and TRBJ1-1, with unresolved D. This CDR3 is 14 amino acids long. Germline CDR1 is SGHAT and CDR2 is FQNNGV. V lost 1 base, J lost 7 bases, and 13 bases lay in between. For the CDR3, the DNA is TGTGCCAGCAGCTTAGTGGGAGGGATGGTTGAAGCTTTCTTT. It is translated as CASSLVGGMVEAFF.

V usage is TRBV6-5 and J usage is TRBJ2-7; possible D gene TRBD1, 6 bases. Germline V CDR1 and CDR2: MNHEY, SVGAGI. CDR3 length equals 15 residues. The V end lost 4 bases, the J end lost 7 bases, and 20 bases lay between the germline ends. Here the CDR3 DNA reads TGTGCCAGCAGTTTCCAGAGGGGGAACTACGGTGAGCAGTACTTC. Its translation: CASSFQRGNYGEQYF.

V gene TRBV5-1 combines with J gene TRBJ1-1; D is undetermined. The CDR3 has 13 amino acids. CDR1 is SGHRS, CDR2 YFSETQ, per germline. Trimming took 0 bases from V and 6 from J, leaving 9 bases between them. The CDR3 sequence is CASSLGGTPEAFF. The CDR3 nucleotides read TGCGCCAGCAGCTTGGGAGGAACCCCTGAAGCTTTCTTT.

This chain links TRBV5-1 with TRBJ2-3; D is unresolved. CDR1 SGHRS and CDR2 YFSETQ come from the germline V gene. Trimming removed 0 bases at V and 4 bases at J, with 6 bases between. This CDR3 has 13 residues. DNA for the CDR3: TGCGCCAGCAGCTTGGTTGAGGCAGATACGCAGTATTTT. This encodes CASSLVEADTQYF. Variable domain in full (rest from reference TRBV5-1 and TRBJ2-3): KAGVTQTPRYLIKTRGQQVTLSCSPISGHRSVSWYQQTPGQGLQFLFEYFSETQRNKGNFPGRFSGRQFSNSRSEMNVSTLELGDSALYLCASSLVEADTQYFGPGTRLTVL.

This clone was recorded only once. The chain has TRBV2 and TRBJ2-5; D is unclear. This CDR3 spans 15 amino acids. The germline V gene encodes CDR1 SNHLY and CDR2 FYNNEI. The germline V and J ends were trimmed by 6 bases and 2 bases, with 16 bases remaining between them. The CDR3 protein is CASRPPSVMQETQYF. CDR3 nucleotides: TGTGCCAGCAGGCCCCCCTCGGTCATGCAAGAGACCCAGTACTTC.

This chain uses TRBV28 with TRBJ2-5; TRBD2 agrees at 12 bases. The germline CDR1 and CDR2 sequences are MDHEN and SYDVKM. This CDR3 is 14 amino acids long. J lost 13 bases, V lost 2 bases, and 8 bases had no gene match. The CDR3 loop is CASSLLLAGGFLYF. The CDR3 DNA sequence: TGTGCCAGCAGTTTACTACTAGCGGGGGGTTTTTTGTACTTC.